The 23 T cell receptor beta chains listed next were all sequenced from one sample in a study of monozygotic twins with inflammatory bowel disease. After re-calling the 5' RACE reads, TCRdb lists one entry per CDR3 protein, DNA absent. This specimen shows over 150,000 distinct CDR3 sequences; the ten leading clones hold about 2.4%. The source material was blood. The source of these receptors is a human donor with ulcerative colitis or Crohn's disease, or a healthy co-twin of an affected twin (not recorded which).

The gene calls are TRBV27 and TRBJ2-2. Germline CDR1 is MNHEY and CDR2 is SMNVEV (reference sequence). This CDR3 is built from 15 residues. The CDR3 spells CASSSNVYWTGELFF.

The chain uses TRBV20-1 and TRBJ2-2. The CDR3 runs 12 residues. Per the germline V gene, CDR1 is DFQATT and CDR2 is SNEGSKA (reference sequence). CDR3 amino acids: CSARFLTGELFF.

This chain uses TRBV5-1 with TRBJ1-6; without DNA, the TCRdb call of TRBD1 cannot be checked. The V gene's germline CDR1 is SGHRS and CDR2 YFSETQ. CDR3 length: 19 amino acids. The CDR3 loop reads CASRERTGPLSSYNSPLHF.

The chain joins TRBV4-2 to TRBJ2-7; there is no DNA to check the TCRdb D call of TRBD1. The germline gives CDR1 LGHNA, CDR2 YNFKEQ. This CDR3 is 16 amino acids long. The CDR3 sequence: CASSQVTGSGRYEQYF.

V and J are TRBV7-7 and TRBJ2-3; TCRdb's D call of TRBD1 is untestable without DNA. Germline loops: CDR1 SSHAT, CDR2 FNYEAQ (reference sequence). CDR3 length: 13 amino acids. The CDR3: CASSSQPGDTQYF.

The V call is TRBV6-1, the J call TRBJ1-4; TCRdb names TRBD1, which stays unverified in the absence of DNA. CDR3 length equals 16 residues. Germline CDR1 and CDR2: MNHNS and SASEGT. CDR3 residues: CASSGGSGTTNEKLFF.

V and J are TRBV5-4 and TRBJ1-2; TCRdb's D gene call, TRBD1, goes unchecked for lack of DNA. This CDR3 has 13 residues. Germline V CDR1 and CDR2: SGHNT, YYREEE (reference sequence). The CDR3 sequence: CASSIQGLRGYTF.

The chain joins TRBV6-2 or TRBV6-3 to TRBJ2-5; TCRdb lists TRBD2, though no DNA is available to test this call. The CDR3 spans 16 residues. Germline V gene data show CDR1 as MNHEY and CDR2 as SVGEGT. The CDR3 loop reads CASSYSVAGVGKTQYF.

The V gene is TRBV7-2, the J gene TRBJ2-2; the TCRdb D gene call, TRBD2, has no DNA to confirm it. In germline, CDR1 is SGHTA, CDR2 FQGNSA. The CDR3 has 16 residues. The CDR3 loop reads CASSNPGTRRTGELFF.

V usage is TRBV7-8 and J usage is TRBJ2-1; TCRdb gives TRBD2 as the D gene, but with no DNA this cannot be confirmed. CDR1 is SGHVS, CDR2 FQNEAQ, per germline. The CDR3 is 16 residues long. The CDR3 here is CASSWGLADSYNEQFF.

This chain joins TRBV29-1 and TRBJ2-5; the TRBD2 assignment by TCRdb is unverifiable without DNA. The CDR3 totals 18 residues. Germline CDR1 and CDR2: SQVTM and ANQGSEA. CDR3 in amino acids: CSVERHNSDTSFQETQYF.

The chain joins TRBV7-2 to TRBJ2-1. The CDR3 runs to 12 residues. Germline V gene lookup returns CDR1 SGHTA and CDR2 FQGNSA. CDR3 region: CASSFRQAKQFF. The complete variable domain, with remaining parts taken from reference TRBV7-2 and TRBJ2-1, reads GAGVSQSPSNKVTEKGKDVELRCDPISGHTALYWYRQSLGQGLEFLIYFQGNSAPDKSGLPSDRFSAERTGGSVSTLTIQRTQQEDSAVYLCASSFRQAKQFFGPGTRLTVL.

The CDR3 region is CASSEGRSRNYGYTF. V and J are TRBV6-1 and TRBJ1-2. Germline CDR1 reads MNHNS; CDR2 reads SASEGT. This CDR3 region has 15 residues.

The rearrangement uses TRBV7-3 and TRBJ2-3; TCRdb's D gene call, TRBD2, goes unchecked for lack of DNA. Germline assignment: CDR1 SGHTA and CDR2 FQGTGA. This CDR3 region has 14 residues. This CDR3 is CASSYGLLADTQYF.

This chain's CDR3 is CSAVKGPTNEKLFF. The rearrangement links TRBV20-1 to TRBJ1-4. There are 14 residues in the CDR3. CDR1 is DFQATT, CDR2 SNEGSKA, per germline (reference sequence).

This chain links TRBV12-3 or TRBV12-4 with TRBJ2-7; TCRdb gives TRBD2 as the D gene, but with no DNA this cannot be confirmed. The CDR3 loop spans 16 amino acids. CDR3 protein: CASSPPLAETPYEQYF.

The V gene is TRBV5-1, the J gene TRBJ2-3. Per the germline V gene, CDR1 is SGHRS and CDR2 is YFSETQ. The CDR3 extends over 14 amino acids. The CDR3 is CASSLGLNPDTQYF.

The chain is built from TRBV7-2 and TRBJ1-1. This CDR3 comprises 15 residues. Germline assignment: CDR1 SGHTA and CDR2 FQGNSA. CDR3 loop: CASSLVGGEDTEAFF.

The CDR3 protein is CASSVVGLAGEQFF. The chain employs TRBV9 and TRBJ2-1; TCRdb's D call, TRBD2, is unchecked because there is no DNA. The germline CDR1 and CDR2 sequences are SGDLS and YYNGEE. This CDR3 is built from 14 residues.

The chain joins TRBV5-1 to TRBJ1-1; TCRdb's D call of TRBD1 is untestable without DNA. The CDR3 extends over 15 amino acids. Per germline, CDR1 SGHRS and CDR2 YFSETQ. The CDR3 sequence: CASSRRQGMNTEAFF.

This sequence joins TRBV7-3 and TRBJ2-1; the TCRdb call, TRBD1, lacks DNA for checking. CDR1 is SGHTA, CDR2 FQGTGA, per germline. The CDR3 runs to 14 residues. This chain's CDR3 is CASSPGQNYNEQFF.

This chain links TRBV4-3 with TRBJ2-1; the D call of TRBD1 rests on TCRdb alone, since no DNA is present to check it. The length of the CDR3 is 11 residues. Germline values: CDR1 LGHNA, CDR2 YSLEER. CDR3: CASSHGGEQFF.

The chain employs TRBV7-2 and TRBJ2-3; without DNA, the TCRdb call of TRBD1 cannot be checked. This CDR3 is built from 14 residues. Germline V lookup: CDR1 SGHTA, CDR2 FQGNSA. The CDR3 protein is CASSFNRGLDTQYF.